The present T cell receptor (beta chain) was sequenced within a study of neurological immune-mediated disorders. This clonotype occurred many times. Germline assignment: CDR1 KGHDR and CDR2 SFDVKD. The CDR3 loop spans 20 amino acids. Trimming took 6 bases from V and 0 from J; bases not matched to a gene: 11. A single record per CDR3 protein comes from TCRdb applying MiXCR to the 5' RACE reads. The profile shows about 79,000 distinct CDR3 sequences, roughly an eighth of them singletons. This chain connects TRBV24-1 to TRBJ2-1, with 15 bases lining up with TRBD2. The TCR was taken from a woman aged 45-65 years in good health. Sequenced sample: PBMCs. The CDR3 DNA is TGTGCCACCAGTCACACAGCCGGGACTAGCGGGAGGAGCTCCTACAATGAGCAGTTCTTC. It is translated as CATSHTAGTSGRSSYNEQFF.